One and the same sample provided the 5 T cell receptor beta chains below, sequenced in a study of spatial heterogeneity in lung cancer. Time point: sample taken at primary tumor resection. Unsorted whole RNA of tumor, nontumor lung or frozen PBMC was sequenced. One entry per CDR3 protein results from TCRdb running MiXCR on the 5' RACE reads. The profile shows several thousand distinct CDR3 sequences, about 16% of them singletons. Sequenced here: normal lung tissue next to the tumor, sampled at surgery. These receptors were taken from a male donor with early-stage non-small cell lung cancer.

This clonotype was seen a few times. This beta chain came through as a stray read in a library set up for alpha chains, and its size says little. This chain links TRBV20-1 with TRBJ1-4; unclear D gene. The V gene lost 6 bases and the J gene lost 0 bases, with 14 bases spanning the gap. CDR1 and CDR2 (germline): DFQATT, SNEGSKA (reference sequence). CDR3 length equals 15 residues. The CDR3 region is CSALLTRATNEKLFF. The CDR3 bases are TGCAGTGCCTTGCTTACGAGGGCAACTAATGAAAAACTGTTTTTT.

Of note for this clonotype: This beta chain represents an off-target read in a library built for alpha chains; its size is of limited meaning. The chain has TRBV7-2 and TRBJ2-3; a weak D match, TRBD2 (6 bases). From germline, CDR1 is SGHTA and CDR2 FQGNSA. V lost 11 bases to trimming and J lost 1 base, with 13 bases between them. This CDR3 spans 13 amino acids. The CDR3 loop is CACRPSGTDTQYF. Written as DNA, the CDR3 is TGTGCCTGCCGGCCTAGCGGCACAGATACGCAGTATTTT.

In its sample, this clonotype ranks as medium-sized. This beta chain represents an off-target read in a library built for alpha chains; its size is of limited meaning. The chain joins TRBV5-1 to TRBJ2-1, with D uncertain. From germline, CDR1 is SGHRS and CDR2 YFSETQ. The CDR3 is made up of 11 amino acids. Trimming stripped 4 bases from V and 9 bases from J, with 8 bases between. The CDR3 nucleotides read TGCGCCAGCAGCATGGACGGTGAGCAGTTCTTC. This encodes CASSMDGEQFF.

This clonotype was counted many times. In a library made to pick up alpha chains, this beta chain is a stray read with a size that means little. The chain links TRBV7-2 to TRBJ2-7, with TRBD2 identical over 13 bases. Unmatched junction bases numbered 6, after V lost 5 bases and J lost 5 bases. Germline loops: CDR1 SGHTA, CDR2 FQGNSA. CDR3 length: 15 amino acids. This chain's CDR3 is CASSPGLAGVNEQYF. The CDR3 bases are TGTGCCAGCAGCCCTGGACTAGCGGGAGTAAACGAGCAGTACTTC. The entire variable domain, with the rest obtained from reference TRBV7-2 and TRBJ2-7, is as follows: GAGVSQSPSNKVTEKGKDVELRCDPISGHTALYWYRQSLGQGLEFLIYFQGNSAPDKSGLPSDRFSAERTGGSVSTLTIQRTQQEDSAVYLCASSPGLAGVNEQYFGPGTRLTVT.

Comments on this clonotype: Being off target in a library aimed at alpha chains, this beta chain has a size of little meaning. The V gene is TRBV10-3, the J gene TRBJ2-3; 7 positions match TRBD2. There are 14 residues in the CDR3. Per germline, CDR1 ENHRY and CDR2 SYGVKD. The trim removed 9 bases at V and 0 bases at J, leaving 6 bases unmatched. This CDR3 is CAIHSGPSTDTQYF. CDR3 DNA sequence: TGTGCCATACATAGCGGGCCAAGCACAGATACGCAGTATTTT.